These 21 T cell receptor beta chains originate from one sample sequenced in a study of blood T cells in healthy people across ages. For the second PCR, which ran for about 6 to 11 cycles, a sample-barcoded 5' primer and a J-beta primer mix were used. TCRdb called the 5' RACE reads again in MiXCR, with one record for every CDR3 protein. This sample yields more than 750,000 distinct CDR3 sequences, of which about 29% are seen a single time; about 9.4% belongs to the top ten. The data also belong to a second study, concerning T cells of mothers and their children.

Sample: blood. These receptors were obtained from a woman aged 40 to 50 in good health.

This clonotype was counted ten times or more. The chain couples TRBV7-6 to TRBJ2-7; 9 nucleotides agree with TRBD1. Germline-derived CDR1 and CDR2 are SGHVS and FNYEAQ. This CDR3 contains 14 residues. V shed 5 bases and J 6 bases; nucleotides not matched to a gene: 8. The DNA for the CDR3 is TGTGCCAGCAGCGCCCCCGACAGGGGGAGCGAGCAGTACTTC. As protein: CASSAPDRGSEQYF.

The rearrangement uses TRBV19 and TRBJ2-2; maybe TRBD2 (6 bases). The germline V and J ends were trimmed by 5 bases and 3 bases, with 10 bases remaining between them. The CDR3 consists of 14 residues. CDR1 and CDR2 from the germline V gene are LNHDA and SQIVND (reference sequence). The CDR3 DNA sequence: TGTGCCAGTAGTTTTGGGACTTACACCGGGGAGCTGTTTTTT. Residues: CASSFGTYTGELFF.

The chain couples TRBV9 to TRBJ2-5, with 9 positions matching TRBD2. The J call may be incorrect, as the DNA end agrees better with TRBJ2-7. Germline V lookup: CDR1 SGDLS, CDR2 YYNGEE. The CDR3 contains 16 residues. This CDR3 reads CASSVDPSSGENEQYF. The CDR3 DNA reads as TGTGCCAGCAGCGTGGACCCGTCTAGCGGGGAAAACGAGCAGTACTTC.

V gene TRBV28 combines with J gene TRBJ1-5; 8 bases line up with TRBD1. The CDR3 runs 15 residues. Per germline, CDR1 MDHEN and CDR2 SYDVKM. With V trimmed by 6 bases and J by 11 bases, 15 bases remained unmatched. CDR3 sequence reads: CASSAGQAGRGAQHF. As DNA, the CDR3 is TGTGCCAGCAGCGCGGGACAGGCCGGAAGAGGCGCCCAGCATTTT. Full variable domain (missing parts from reference TRBV28 and TRBJ1-5): DVKVTQSSRYLVKRTGEKVFLECVQDMDHENMFWYRQDPGLGLRLIYFSYDVKMKEKGDIPEGYSVSREKKERFSLILESASTNQTSMYLCASSAGQAGRGAQHFGDGTRLSIL.

The chain links TRBV29-1 to TRBJ2-3; D uncertain. The ends were cut back, 5 bases at V and 2 bases at J, with 11 bases in the middle. Per germline, CDR1 SQVTM and CDR2 ANQGSEA. This CDR3 is 13 amino acids long. CDR3 protein: CSVSTAPTDTQYF. The CDR3 nucleotides are TGCAGCGTTTCAACAGCCCCCACAGATACGCAGTATTTT.

In this sample, this clonotype turned up a few times. The rearrangement joins TRBV4-3 to TRBJ1-4, with TRBD1 matching over 9 bases. V lost 6 bases to trimming and J lost 6 bases; unmatched junction nucleotides: 8. This CDR3 region has 15 residues. Germline CDR1 and CDR2: LGHNA and YSLEER. CDR3 DNA sequence: TGCGCCAGCAGGGACACAGGGGGCCCGGATGAAAAACTGTTTTTT. Protein: CASRDTGGPDEKLFF.

This clonotype has a handful of counts. V usage is TRBV7-2 and J usage is TRBJ1-5; TRBD1 is a possible D gene (6 bases). V lost 5 bases and J 5 bases, leaving 16 bases between the germline ends. The CDR3 runs to 15 residues. Per germline, CDR1 SGHTA and CDR2 FQGNSA. CDR3 protein: CASSPDTGLHQPQHF. The CDR3 bases are TGTGCCAGCAGCCCGGATACAGGGCTGCATCAGCCCCAGCATTTT.

This clonotype was counted many times. The J gene is TRBJ1-2, the V gene TRBV28; D call uncertain. Germline V gene data show CDR1 as MDHEN and CDR2 as SYDVKM. The ends were cut back, 1 base at V and 2 bases at J, with 8 bases in the middle. This CDR3 is 14 amino acids long. The CDR3 reads CASSLLLSNYGYTF. CDR3 nucleotides: TGTGCCAGCAGTTTATTGCTCTCCAACTATGGCTACACCTTC.

There are many counts of this clonotype. This chain links TRBV7-9 with TRBJ2-7, with a weak D call TRBD1 (6 bases). This CDR3 spans 13 amino acids. Germline CDR1 and CDR2: SEHNR and FQNEAQ (reference sequence). Trimming removed 3 bases at V and 6 bases at J, with 12 bases between. DNA of the CDR3: TGTGCCAGCAGCTTCCCGGACAGTTCCGAGCAGTACTTC. The encoded protein is CASSFPDSSEQYF.

This clonotype was recorded at least ten times. V gene TRBV4-1 combines with J gene TRBJ2-7, with D perhaps matching TRBD2 (6 bases). The CDR3 is 19 residues long. Per the germline V gene, CDR1 is MGHRA and CDR2 is YSYEKL. V lost 0 bases to trimming and J lost 2 bases, with 23 bases between them. The DNA of the CDR3 is TGCGCCAGCAGCCAAGATTCTATTCTGCCCGGGACTGGCACCTACGAGCAGTACTTC. It specifies CASSQDSILPGTGTYEQYF.

This clonotype appeared a few times. Since a much larger clone is just one base distant, this may be a read error. V and J are TRBV7-2 and TRBJ2-5; D possibly corresponds to TRBD1 (5 bases). Per germline, CDR1 SGHTA and CDR2 FQGNSA. The CDR3 loop spans 15 amino acids. V was clipped by 5 bases and J by 13 bases, with 26 bases between them. In DNA form, the CDR3 reads TGTGCCAGCAGCCCTTACACAGGCAGCACGGTCGAGCGGTACTTC. Translating gives CASSPYTGSTVERYF.

The table lists this clonotype with many counts. The CDR3 region is CASTISGAENYGYTF. DNA for the CDR3: TGTGCCAGCACCATTTCCGGGGCCGAAAACTATGGCTACACCTTC. J is TRBJ1-2 and V is TRBV4-2; tentative D call: TRBD1 (5 bases). CDR1 is LGHNA, CDR2 YNFKEQ, per germline. CDR3 length: 15 residues. V was pared by 7 bases and J by 2 bases, with 17 bases between.

This clonotype has just a few counts. In DNA, the CDR3 is TGTGCCTACTACGCAGGGCGATATGGCTACACCTTC. Protein product: CAYYAGRYGYTF. The chain has TRBV30 and TRBJ1-2; D is possibly TRBD1 (5 bases). CDR1 GTSNPN and CDR2 SVGIG come from the germline V gene (reference sequence). Trimming took 7 bases from V and 5 from J, leaving 14 bases between them. The CDR3 runs 12 residues.

This clonotype was counted at least ten times. The chain has TRBV7-6 and TRBJ2-3, with 8 bases aligning to TRBD1. Per the germline V gene, CDR1 is SGHVS and CDR2 is FNYEAQ. This CDR3 is 16 amino acids long. V shed 5 bases, J shed 0 bases, and the junction held 7 bases outside the gene matches. CDR3 sequence: CASSLTGAGSTDTQYF. The CDR3 bases are TGTGCCAGCAGCCTGACAGGGGCGGGGAGCACAGATACGCAGTATTTT.

V and J are TRBV15 and TRBJ1-2, with unresolved D. Germline loops: CDR1 LNHNV, CDR2 YYDKDF (reference sequence). V was cut by 0 bases and J by 2 bases, with 10 bases left in between. The CDR3 spans 15 residues. The CDR3 reads CATSRELSANYGYTF. DNA for the CDR3: TGTGCCACCAGCAGAGAACTTTCAGCCAACTATGGCTACACCTTC.

This clonotype appeared a few times. The chain uses TRBV29-1 and TRBJ2-3, with TRBD1 matching over 7 bases. CDR1 SQVTM and CDR2 ANQGSEA come from the germline V gene. V shed 2 bases, J shed 5 bases, and the junction held 1 base outside the gene matches. CDR3 length equals 12 residues. CDR3 residues: CSVETGVDTQYF. In nucleotides, the CDR3 is TGCAGCGTTGAAACAGGGGTAGATACGCAGTATTTT.

The CDR3 protein is CASSRGHKQETQYF. CDR3 coding DNA: TGTGCCAGCAGCCGAGGACATAAACAAGAGACCCAGTACTTC. The chain recombines TRBV14 with TRBJ2-5; weak D call: TRBD1 (5 bases). This CDR3 comprises 14 residues. V lost 4 bases and J 2 bases, leaving 11 bases between the germline ends. Germline CDR1 reads SGHDN; CDR2 reads FVKESK.

This clonotype showed up just a few times. The V call is TRBV5-1, the J call TRBJ2-3; D is perhaps TRBD1 or TRBD2 (5 bases each). Germline CDR1 SGHRS, CDR2 YFSETQ. V was cut by 5 bases and J by 4 bases, with 17 bases left in between. CDR3 size: 15 residues. CDR3 nucleotide sequence: TGCGCCAGCAGACGTGGGGGAAGTGAGCCAGATACGCAGTATTTT. As protein: CASRRGGSEPDTQYF.

This clonotype appeared a single time. The chain links TRBV20-1 to TRBJ2-3; TRBD2 aligns across 8 bases. From germline, CDR1 is DFQATT and CDR2 SNEGSKA (reference sequence). The CDR3 runs to 14 residues. J was trimmed by 4 bases and V by 3 bases; bases with no gene match: 6. The CDR3 sequence is CSARRGDGADTQYF. The DNA for the CDR3 is TGCAGTGCTAGGCGGGGGGATGGCGCAGATACGCAGTATTTT.

This clonotype was recorded a few times. The V call is TRBV6-1, the J call TRBJ2-4, with 10 bases lining up with TRBD1. The better agreement between TRBJ2-7 and the DNA end casts doubt on the J call. This CDR3 has 14 amino acids. Germline V gives CDR1 MNHNS, CDR2 SASEGT. CDR3 sequence reads: CASSTRQGALEQYF. In DNA form, the CDR3 reads TGTGCCAGCAGTACCAGACAGGGGGCTCTCGAGCAGTACTTC.

Points on this clonotype: Possible read error: a much larger clone is one base away. The chain combines TRBV5-1 with TRBJ2-1; 7 bases are shared with TRBD1. The V gene's germline CDR1 is SGHRS and CDR2 YFSETQ. The CDR3 has 14 amino acids. The ends lost 5 bases at V and 3 bases at J; junction bases unmatched: 5. The CDR3 coding sequence is TGCGCCAGCAGGGCGACAGGGTGCTACAATGAGCAGTTCTTC. It encodes CASRATGCYNEQFF.